This TCR beta chain derives from a study of beta chain features in type 1 diabetes. Study findings and constraints: All four CD4+ subsets of Type 1 diabetes patients contained TCRB CDR3s that were moderately but significantly shorter.

Deletions cut 4 bases from V and 5 bases from J, with 6 bases between. Germline-derived CDR1 and CDR2 are SNHLY and FYNNEI. The length of the CDR3 is 12 residues. As regards this clone: Its antigen is not known.

The isolated RNA, all of it, was reverse transcribed, so expressed TCRB transcripts were what got sequenced. The protocol was immunoSEQ multiplex PCR, while the TCRdb copy is restricted to in-frame clones and leaves out a portion. The repertoire holds around 710,000 clones, with 9.5% to 15% as singletons. Sequencing was carried out using naive CD4+ T cells from blood. The sequence derives from a man younger than 45 with type 1 diabetes. The chain uses TRBV2 and TRBJ1-5; the D is unclear. The CDR3 sequence is CASSGLYQPQHF. The DNA of the CDR3 is TGTGCCAGCAGTGGGCTTTATCAGCCCCAGCATTTT.